What follows are 30 T cell receptor beta chains derived from one specimen sequenced in a study of blood T cell repertoires in COVID-19. Some clones are missing from TCRdb's copy, which holds only in-frame ones; the method was immunoSEQ multiplex PCR. The sample lists about 390,000 clones, 87% occurring once. The sequencing input was peripheral blood. Every receptor here comes from an older woman with COVID-19, enrolled during active disease.

The CDR3 sequence: CASRPQLGQGGGYTF. CDR3 DNA sequence: TGTGCCAGCAGACCTCAATTGGGACAGGGCGGTGGCTACACCTTC. The V and J genes are TRBV28 and TRBJ1-2, with 9 bases lining up with TRBD1. The CDR3 is made up of 15 amino acids. The germline V gene encodes CDR1 MDHEN and CDR2 SYDVKM. V lost 6 bases, J lost 7 bases, and 12 bases stayed unmatched.

The chain employs TRBV5-1 and TRBJ2-3; 7 bases line up with TRBD1. Germline V gives CDR1 SGHRS, CDR2 YFSETQ. Trimming at V came to 2 bases and at J to 0 bases, leaving 9 bases not matched to a gene. The CDR3 covers 17 residues. The DNA for the CDR3 is TGCGCCAGCAGCTTTACAGGGGCGAGATCTAGCACAGATACGCAGTATTTT. It is translated as CASSFTGARSSTDTQYF. The entire variable domain, with the rest obtained from reference TRBV5-1 and TRBJ2-3, is as follows: KAGVTQTPRYLIKTRGQQVTLSCSPISGHRSVSWYQQTPGQGLQFLFEYFSETQRNKGNFPGRFSGRQFSNSRSEMNVSTLELGDSALYLCASSFTGARSSTDTQYFGPGTRLTVL.

The V gene is TRBV27, the J gene TRBJ2-7; 10 bases agree with TRBD2. With V trimmed by 3 bases and J by 2 bases, 4 bases remained unmatched. Germline-derived CDR1 and CDR2 are MNHEY and SMNVEV (reference sequence). The CDR3 has 15 residues. DNA of the CDR3: TGTGCCAGCAGTTTGAAACTAGCGGGGCCCTACGAGCAGTACTTC. It yields the protein CASSLKLAGPYEQYF.

The chain couples TRBV14 to TRBJ2-2; 7 bases are a match to TRBD1. CDR1 and CDR2 (germline): SGHDN, FVKESK. Trimming removed 2 bases from V and 4 bases from J; junction bases left unmatched: 7. The CDR3 spans 16 residues. This CDR3 is CASSQRLQGITGELFF. The DNA for the CDR3 is TGTGCCAGCAGCCAAAGGCTACAGGGGATCACCGGGGAGCTGTTTTTT. Looking up the rest from reference TRBV14 and TRBJ2-2 gives the full variable domain: EAGVTQFPSHSVIEKGQTVTLRCDPISGHDNLYWYRRVMGKEIKFLLHFVKESKQDESGMPNNRFLAERTGGTYSTLKVQPAELEDSGVYFCASSQRLQGITGELFFGEGSRLTVL.

The V gene is TRBV10-1, the J gene TRBJ2-7; a weak D match, TRBD1 (6 bases). CDR1 and CDR2 from the germline V gene are WNHNN and SYGVQD (reference sequence). CDR3 length: 14 residues. Trimming cost V 4 bases and J 2 bases, with 12 bases left between them. CDR3 protein: CASSAGAPPYEQYF. DNA for the CDR3: TGCGCCAGCAGTGCAGGGGCCCCCCCCTACGAGCAGTACTTC.

This clone was seen only once. The chain links TRBV7-9 to TRBJ1-2; TRBD1 agrees at 7 bases. Germline V gene sequence: CDR1 SEHNR, CDR2 FQNEAQ (reference sequence). After removal of 4 bases from V and 2 bases from J, the junction contained 4 bases not matched to a gene. The CDR3 length is 14 residues. The CDR3 DNA sequence: TGTGCCAGCAGCTACGGGGACAGAAACTATGGCTACACCTTC. Translated, it gives CASSYGDRNYGYTF. Looking up the rest from reference TRBV7-9 and TRBJ1-2 gives the full variable domain: DTGVSQNPRHKITKRGQNVTFRCDPISEHNRLYWYRQTLGQGPEFLTYFQNEAQLEKSRLLSDRFSAERPKGSFSTLEIQRTEQGDSAMYLCASSYGDRNYGYTFGSGTRLTVV.

The chain links TRBV2 to TRBJ1-2, with 7 bases that match TRBD1. The CDR3 extends over 14 amino acids. V was pared by 7 bases and J by 3 bases, with 8 bases of the junction left unmatched. Germline V lookup: CDR1 SNHLY, CDR2 FYNNEI. The CDR3 bases are TGTGCCAGCACCACGACAGGGAGTTACTATGGCTACACCTTC. Its translation: CASTTTGSYYGYTF.

CDR3 protein: CASSPRGRTNYGYTF. The CDR3 DNA reads as TGTGCCAGCAGTCCGCGGGGCAGGACTAACTATGGCTACACCTTC. The chain has TRBV6-5 and TRBJ1-2, with D possibly TRBD1 on 5 matching bases. The CDR3 contains 15 residues. Trimming took off 5 bases at V and 0 bases at J, with 13 bases between the two ends. In germline, CDR1 is MNHEY, CDR2 SVGAGI.

The chain uses TRBV6-5 and TRBJ1-2; the D gene is possibly TRBD1 (5 bases). Germline V gene sequence: CDR1 MNHEY, CDR2 SVGAGI. This CDR3 contains 15 residues. Trimming took off 2 bases at V and 4 bases at J, with 14 bases between the two ends. DNA for the CDR3: TGTGCCAGCAGTTACAGACAGACGGTCGCCTATGGCTACACCTTC. This codes for CASSYRQTVAYGYTF.

This clone was recorded once. This chain joins TRBV11-2 and TRBJ1-1; D is ambiguous. Germline lookup yields CDR1 SGHAT and CDR2 FQNNGV. The V end lost 2 bases, the J end lost 4 bases, and 8 bases lay between the germline ends. The CDR3 loop spans 13 amino acids. The CDR3 loop reads CASSLKPGTEAFF. The CDR3 nucleotides are TGTGCCAGCAGCTTAAAGCCTGGCACTGAAGCTTTCTTT. The full variable domain, in which reference TRBV11-2 and TRBJ1-1 provide the parts outside the CDR3, is EAGVAQSPRYKIIEKRQSVAFWCNPISGHATLYWYQQILGQGPKLLIQFQNNGVVDDSQLPKDRFSAERLKGVDSTLKIQPAKLEDSAVYLCASSLKPGTEAFFGQGTRLTVV.

The V call is TRBV5-4, the J call TRBJ1-2; 11 bases are shared with TRBD1. The V gene end was trimmed by 3 bases and the J gene end by 6 bases; junction bases not matched to a gene: 4. The CDR3 is made up of 14 amino acids. The germline gives CDR1 SGHNT, CDR2 YYREEE (reference sequence). CDR3 sequence reads: CASSSGQGGHGYTF. CDR3 DNA: TGTGCCAGCAGCTCGGGACAGGGGGGGCATGGCTACACCTTC. The variable domain in full, with the rest retrieved from reference TRBV5-4 and TRBJ1-2, is ETGVTQSPTHLIKTRGQQVTLRCSSQSGHNTVSWYQQALGQGPQFIFQYYREEENGRGNFPPRFSGLQFPNYSSELNVNALELDDSALYLCASSSGQGGHGYTFGSGTRLTVV.

This rearrangement joins TRBV6-5 to TRBJ1-6; D might be TRBD1 (6 bases). The germline gives CDR1 MNHEY, CDR2 SVGAGI. CDR3 length: 15 amino acids. Trimming cost V 7 bases and J 7 bases, with 17 bases left between them. CDR3 sequence (DNA): TGTGCCAGCACCGCACCGGGACACAGGAATTCACCCCTCCACTTT. It encodes CASTAPGHRNSPLHF.

The CDR3 bases are TGCAGCGTTGAAGATGACGGGGGGGTGAGGACTGAAGCTTTCTTT. Translating gives CSVEDDGGVRTEAFF. This chain joins TRBV29-1 and TRBJ1-1; perhaps TRBD1 as D (5 bases). This CDR3 is built from 15 residues. Trimming left V 0 bases short and J 5 bases short, with 16 bases between. CDR1 is SQVTM, CDR2 ANQGSEA, per germline.

V is TRBV24-1 and J is TRBJ1-3; 10 positions match TRBD1. The CDR3 has 19 residues. Germline V gene data show CDR1 as KGHDR and CDR2 as SFDVKD. The trim removed 4 bases at V and 2 bases at J, leaving 13 bases unmatched. This CDR3 reads CATSDAPGQGPSPGNTIYF. CDR3 nucleotides: TGTGCCACCAGTGACGCACCGGGACAGGGGCCCTCCCCTGGAAACACCATATATTTT.

This clone was seen just once. The chain employs TRBV30 and TRBJ2-2; D is possibly TRBD1 (5 bases). V was clipped by 0 bases and J by 6 bases, with 8 bases between them. Germline V CDR1 and CDR2: GTSNPN, SVGIG (reference sequence). This CDR3 has 13 amino acids. In nucleotides, the CDR3 is TGTGCCTGGAGTGTCTGGGGCGCCGGGGAGCTGTTTTTT. Translation gives CAWSVWGAGELFF.

The gene calls are TRBV29-1 and TRBJ2-3; 13 positions match TRBD2. This CDR3 region has 15 residues. Germline V gene data show CDR1 as SQVTM and CDR2 as ANQGSEA. Unmatched junction bases numbered 3, after V lost 4 bases and J lost 2 bases. The DNA for the CDR3 is TGCAGCGTTGCGGGGACTAGCGGGGACACAGATACGCAGTATTTT. Its protein is CSVAGTSGDTDTQYF.

The chain uses TRBV20-1 and TRBJ2-2; D gene unclear. Germline values: CDR1 DFQATT, CDR2 SNEGSKA (reference sequence). Trimming cost V 5 bases and J 5 bases, with 6 bases left between them. CDR3 size: 11 residues. CDR3 nucleotide sequence: TGCAGTGCTTCCGGGACCGGGGAGCTGTTTTTT. This gives the protein CSASGTGELFF.

The rearrangement links TRBV6-5 to TRBJ1-6; no firm D call. In germline, CDR1 is MNHEY, CDR2 SVGAGI. The CDR3 consists of 15 residues. Between the trimmed V and J ends, which lost 0 bases and 5 bases, there was a span of 8 bases. CDR3 amino acids: CASSYSMRNNSPLHF. CDR3 nucleotides: TGTGCCAGCAGTTACTCGATGCGGAATAATTCACCCCTCCACTTT.

The chain recombines TRBV7-9 with TRBJ1-4; D perhaps matches TRBD1 (6 bases). From germline, CDR1 is SEHNR and CDR2 FQNEAQ (reference sequence). V lost 4 bases to trimming and J lost 4 bases, with 13 bases between them. The CDR3 contains 15 residues. The DNA of the CDR3 is TGTGCCAGCAGCTCCCTGGACAGACATAATGAAAAACTGTTTTTT. This codes for CASSSLDRHNEKLFF. The full variable domain, completed using reference TRBV7-9 and TRBJ1-4, is DTGVSQNPRHKITKRGQNVTFRCDPISEHNRLYWYRQTLGQGPEFLTYFQNEAQLEKSRLLSDRFSAERPKGSFSTLEIQRTEQGDSAMYLCASSSLDRHNEKLFFGSGTQLSVL.

This rearrangement joins TRBV3-1 (or the pseudogene TRBV3-2) to TRBJ1-5; D is unclear. Germline V gives CDR1 LGHDT, CDR2 YNNKEL (reference sequence). The CDR3 is made up of 12 amino acids. The V and J ends lost 3 bases and 3 bases respectively, with 3 bases between them. The DNA for the CDR3 is TGTGCCAGCAGCCACTTCAATCAGCCCCAGCATTTT. This sequence encodes CASSHFNQPQHF.

V and J are TRBV19 and TRBJ2-7; D may be TRBD1 (5 bases). V shed 0 bases and J shed 3 bases, with 9 bases lying between them. Germline CDR1 LNHDA, CDR2 SQIVND (reference sequence). The length of the CDR3 is 14 residues. CDR3 sequence: CASSIEPGRYEQYF. In nucleotides, the CDR3 is TGTGCCAGTAGTATAGAGCCAGGGCGCTACGAGCAGTACTTC.

This clone was seen only a few times. The V and J genes are TRBV6-5 and TRBJ1-1; 7 positions match TRBD1. V lost 6 bases, J lost 4 bases, and 8 bases stayed unmatched. Germline V CDR1 and CDR2: MNHEY, SVGAGI. The CDR3 extends over 14 amino acids. The CDR3 DNA reads as TGTGCCAGCAGCAGCCCAGGGGGAAGCACTGAAGCTTTCTTT. The encoded protein is CASSSPGGSTEAFF.

The rearrangement links TRBV28 to TRBJ2-3; TRBD2 aligns across 9 bases. Germline V gene sequence: CDR1 MDHEN, CDR2 SYDVKM. This CDR3 spans 14 amino acids. With 5 bases clipped from V and 6 bases from J, the junction kept 6 bases outside the gene matches. Here the CDR3 reads CASSPRGGSDTQYF. In DNA, the CDR3 is TGTGCCAGCAGTCCGCGGGGGGGCAGCGATACGCAGTATTTT. Full variable domain (remainder filled in from reference TRBV28 and TRBJ2-3): DVKVTQSSRYLVKRTGEKVFLECVQDMDHENMFWYRQDPGLGLRLIYFSYDVKMKEKGDIPEGYSVSREKKERFSLILESASTNQTSMYLCASSPRGGSDTQYFGPGTRLTVL.

J is TRBJ2-1 and V is TRBV2; D may be TRBD1 (6 bases). This CDR3 has 18 residues. Trimming pared 6 bases from V and 0 bases from J, leaving 21 bases between. From germline, CDR1 is SNHLY and CDR2 FYNNEI. The CDR3 protein is CASRRDKVLQTSYNEQFF. The CDR3 DNA reads TGTGCCAGCAGGAGGGACAAGGTCCTACAAACCTCCTACAATGAGCAGTTCTTC.

The chain uses TRBV5-5 and TRBJ2-3; no reliable D call. Trimming took off 5 bases at V and 3 bases at J, with 10 bases between the two ends. Germline CDR1 and CDR2: SGHKS and YYEKEE (reference sequence). The CDR3 length is 13 residues. The CDR3 sequence is CASSFRRTDTQYF. CDR3 nucleotide sequence: TGTGCCAGCAGTTTCCGTCGGACAGATACGCAGTATTTT. The complete variable domain, with remaining parts taken from reference TRBV5-5 and TRBJ2-3, reads DAGVTQSPTHLIKTRGQQVTLRCSPISGHKSVSWYQQVLGQGPQFIFQYYEKEERGRGNFPDRFSARQFPNYSSELNVNALLLGDSALYLCASSFRRTDTQYFGPGTRLTVL.

This clone was observed at least ten times. The chain links TRBV3-1 (or the pseudogene TRBV3-2) to TRBJ2-7; D is unclear. This CDR3 is built from 16 residues. Germline V gene sequence: CDR1 LGHDT, CDR2 YNNKEL (reference sequence). Between the trimmed V and J ends, which lost 1 base and 1 base, there was a span of 14 bases. DNA for the CDR3: TGTGCCAGCAGCCAAGTGTGGAGACCCCGGTCCTACGAGCAGTACTTC. Translated: CASSQVWRPRSYEQYF.

This clone has only one observation. This sequence joins TRBV7-3 and TRBJ2-2; tentative D call: TRBD2 (6 bases). This CDR3 spans 18 amino acids. V was clipped by 1 base and J by 4 bases, with 19 bases between them. Germline V CDR1 and CDR2: SGHTA, FQGTGA. CDR3 protein: CASSLKPAAGRVTGELFF. The DNA of the CDR3 is TGTGCCAGCAGCTTAAAACCCGCAGCGGGTAGGGTCACCGGGGAGCTGTTTTTT. The full variable domain, completed using reference TRBV7-3 and TRBJ2-2, is GAGVSQTPSNKVTEKGKYVELRCDPISGHTALYWYRQSLGQGPEFLIYFQGTGAADDSGLPNDRFFAVRPEGSVSTLKIQRTERGDSAVYLCASSLKPAAGRVTGELFFGEGSRLTVL.

This clone was seen only a few times. CDR3 amino acids: CASSLSGLQGGELFF. The DNA for the CDR3 is TGTGCCAGCAGCTTATCAGGGCTCCAGGGCGGGGAGCTGTTTTTT. The gene calls are TRBV11-3 and TRBJ2-2, with D possibly TRBD1 on 5 matching bases. Trimming stripped 2 bases from V and 7 bases from J, with 14 bases between. Germline CDR1 SGHNT, CDR2 YENEEA. The CDR3 is 15 amino acids.

The genes are TRBV6-1 and TRBJ1-5; D possibly corresponds to TRBD1 (5 bases). The V and J ends lost 3 bases and 7 bases respectively, with 16 bases between them. Looked up from germline, CDR1 is MNHNS and CDR2 is SASEGT. CDR3 length: 15 residues. The CDR3 nucleotides read TGTGCCAGCAGTGATGGAGGGGCTTATGGACAGCCCCAGCATTTT. This sequence encodes CASSDGGAYGQPQHF.

This clone was observed a handful of times. The CDR3 sequence is CASSGTAFNQPQHF. In DNA, the CDR3 is TGTGCCAGCAGCGGGACAGCCTTTAATCAGCCCCAGCATTTT. The chain employs TRBV7-8 and TRBJ1-5; 7 nucleotides match TRBD1. Germline loops: CDR1 SGHVS, CDR2 FQNEAQ. The CDR3 contains 14 residues. V dropped 5 bases and J dropped 4; count of bases not matched to a gene: 5.